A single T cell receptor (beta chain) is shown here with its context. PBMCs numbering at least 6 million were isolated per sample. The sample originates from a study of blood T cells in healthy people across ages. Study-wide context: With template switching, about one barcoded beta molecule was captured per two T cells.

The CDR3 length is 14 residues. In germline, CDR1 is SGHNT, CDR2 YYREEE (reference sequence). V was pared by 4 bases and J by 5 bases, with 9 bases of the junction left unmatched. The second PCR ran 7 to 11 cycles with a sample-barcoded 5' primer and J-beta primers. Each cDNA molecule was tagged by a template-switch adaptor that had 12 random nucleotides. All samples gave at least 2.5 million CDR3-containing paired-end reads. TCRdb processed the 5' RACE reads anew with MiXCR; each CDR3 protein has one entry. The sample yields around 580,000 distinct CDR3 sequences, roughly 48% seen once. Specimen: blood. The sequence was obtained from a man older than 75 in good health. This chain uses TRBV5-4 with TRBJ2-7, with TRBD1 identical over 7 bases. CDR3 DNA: TGTGCCAGCAGCGTGGGACAGTCCTTCCACGAGCAGTACTTC. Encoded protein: CASSVGQSFHEQYF. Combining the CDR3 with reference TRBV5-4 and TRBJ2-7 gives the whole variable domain ETGVTQSPTHLIKTRGQQVTLRCSSQSGHNTVSWYQQALGQGPQFIFQYYREEENGRGNFPPRFSGLQFPNYSSELNVNALELDDSALYLCASSVGQSFHEQYFGPGTRLTVT.